The subject of this entry is one TCR beta chain. Its target antigen remains unknown. No much larger clone is present one base from it, and per-base qualities are unavailable. This sample was included in a study of cytomegalovirus exposure and HLA in healthy donors (dated 2017 in TCRdb). With regard to the full study: In an earlier analysis of 587 of the donors, 250 to 350 Gb of sequence data and 90 million to 120 million unique TCR beta sequences from about 180 million T cells were reported. Roughly 300 gigabases of sequencing data and approximately 84 million unique TCR sequences were included in an early release covering several hundred HLA-typed donors. Of the roughly 400 genotyped donors, about 80% fell in the genetic ancestry cluster associated with self-reported Caucasian donors. The study was designed to test whether signatures of past pathogen exposure could be identified by cataloging public T cell receptors. The study used immunosequencing to profile the T cell repertoires of approximately 650 subjects and linked those repertoires to cytomegalovirus serostatus. Along with the approximately 700-subject first cohort, a separate validation cohort of over a hundred different subjects was used. The study combined high-throughput TCR immunosequencing, statistical association of individual TCRs with disease status, and machine learning to predict cytomegalovirus infection status. A later analysis re-examined previously published TCR beta repertoires from more than 650 donors and added high-resolution HLA genotyping to investigate patterns of TCR occurrence. In the later analysis, no new phenotypic data were used to find candidate immune exposures; instead, reliance was placed on TCR beta sequences and their occurrence across donors. To decide whether each TCR beta V gene segment behaved as functional or pseudogenic, an earlier analysis of approximately 620 of the donors relied on high-throughput TCR beta sequencing. Alongside the repertoire data, information on donor age, sex, ethnicity and CMV serostatus was compiled. A later genetic analysis used genome-wide SNP genotypes for about three fifths of the 666 donors, treating that subset as a discovery cohort. All discovery cohort repertoires had been generated on a single sequencing platform. Class I and class II HLA loci were covered by the typing at four-digit resolution. The number of typed donors differed by locus: about 629-630 for A, B, C, DRB1 and DQB1; 522 for DQA1; 606 for DPA1; and approximately 450 for DPB1. Roughly 5 DR-DQ haplotypes were treated as single units for association and clustering because of strong linkage in the cohort. On average, roughly 240,000 unique TCR beta nucleotide sequences were sequenced per donor among several hundred genotyped donors of the cohort, with 15% to 20% of those sequences being non-productive.

The cohort consisted of hundreds of healthy bone marrow donors. At the time of sampling, every cohort member was nominally healthy, though immune exposures that went unrecorded were likely present. The donor tested CMV seronegative, placing the donor among the 350 or so seronegative members of the cohort. Every donor gave a peripheral blood sample, and the peripheral blood mononuclear cells from that sample were used for TCR beta sequencing. The Qiagen DNeasy Blood Extraction Kit was used to extract genomic DNA from the blood cell samples. What the authors observed across the whole study: In a later genetic analysis, a missense DCLRE1C variant was associated with V-gene and J-gene trimming of TCR beta chains, and the association was replicated in an independent cohort. In a later analysis, most CMV-associated TCR beta chains were found to appear HLA-restricted, with HLA associations seemingly driven largely by CMV exposure. In a later analysis, TCR association rates were found to vary across HLA loci, with the most associated TCRs seen for DRB1 alleles and the fewest for HLA-C alleles. Because counts were too low, under 20 rarely observed V segments, including chromosome 9 orphons, were left out of the earlier analysis of about 500 of the donors. Broadly in line with IMGT annotations, most TCR beta V segments showed up in productive rearrangements about 87% or about 30% of the time in an earlier analysis of 450 to 750 of the donors. Because HLA typing was unavailable for some donors at each locus, only the typed subset was used in association tests. When HLA alleles, especially DR and DQ, strongly co-occurred, attributing TCR associations to individual alleles was difficult. In vitro tests confirmed that a few of the cytomegalovirus-associated TCR beta chains recognize cytomegalovirus antigens. Roughly uniform sequencing depth across donors was assumed in presence/absence analyses, although this assumption may not hold. In a later analysis, HLA-associated TCR beta chains were found to be more clonally expanded and to have lower generation probabilities than equally common non-associated chains. At a false discovery rate of 0.05, a later analysis linked some 17,000 TCR beta sequences to specific HLA alleles. In the study, 150 to 200 TCR beta chains were listed as associated with cytomegalovirus. Several of the top co-occurrence clusters appeared to be linked to parvovirus B19, influenza, CMV and Epstein-Barr virus, according to a later analysis. Correlated functional status among segregating V segments might be attributable to linkage disequilibrium, but an unknown experimental factor could not be ruled out. The authors suggested that the approach could potentially be generalized to other disease states and immunological phenotypes. Most TCR sequences were seen in very few donors, while some public TCRs were found in many individuals. Immune exposure information for the cohort was limited to CMV serostatus. A cluster of highly shared sequence variants was judged likely to be a technical artifact of the sequencing pipeline. A further reported finding was that TCR beta sequences accurately predicted the HLA-A and HLA-B alleles for most subjects in the first cohort. The cohort was sequenced for TCR beta chains only, and without alpha or paired-chain data the features that could be detected were limited. Some IMGT-functional V segments, including TRBV6-2 and TRBV6-3, could not be told apart with the 87-base-pair reads, so those segments were excluded. According to a later genetic analysis, donors in an Asian-associated ancestry cluster had fewer N-insertions in productive TCRs than the roughly 670-donor mean. Cytomegalovirus status was reported to be diagnosed by the classifier with high specificity and sensitivity in both the original and validation cohorts.

The library relied on the immunoSEQ multiplex PCR assay. For the multiplex PCR, a mixture combining 60 forward primers for TCR Vbeta segments and 13 reverse primers for TCR Jbeta segments was used. Amplification of the CDR3 region of rearranged TCR beta genes was performed with a multiplex PCR assay on genomic DNA. The Illumina HiSeq System was used to sequence the amplified TCR beta libraries as 87-base-pair reads. From the authors' description of their analysis: In a later analysis, some 80 million unique TCR beta chains were counted across the roughly 610 repertoires, and approximately 11 million of these chains were shared by at least two donors. Raw reads were error-corrected and collapsed into unique sequences by a nearest-neighbor algorithm in which closely related sequences were merged to remove PCR and sequencing errors. V, D and J gene segments were assigned by aligning CDR3 sequences to IMGT reference sequences. Each retained sequence needed at least a six-nucleotide match to both a V gene segment and a J gene segment. A rearrangement counted as productive if the CDR3 had no stop codons and remained in frame with V and J, and every other rearrangement counted as non-productive. CDR3 was defined by IMGT convention, running from the second conserved V-encoded cysteine to the conserved J-encoded phenylalanine. Sequences without an unambiguous match to a single V gene segment were excluded from the earlier analysis of about 600 of the donors. An earlier analysis of some 500 of the donors classified V segments as functional when productive rearrangements were above 56.7% and as segregating when the standard deviation between donors was above 5%. A statistical classification framework was built for diagnosing cytomegalovirus status from the catalog of TCR beta chain sequences. V and J gene assignment, in a later analysis, came from comparing TCR nucleotide sequences with IMGT/GENE-DB human TR gene sequences. The TCRdist pipeline was used in a later analysis to assign CDR3 sequences and most-parsimonious VDJ recombination scenarios. In a later analysis, each TCR beta chain was defined by its CDR3 amino acid sequence together with its V-gene family, and reads without a unique V-gene family were excluded. As a way to deal with suspected cross-contamination and a sequencing artifact, a later analysis dropped hundreds of nucleotide sequences that were highly shared and had low generation probability. For each public chain, a later analysis derived a clonal expansion index from normalized ranks of inferred template counts within each repertoire. In a later analysis, generation probabilities were computed with a VDJ recombination model fitted to out-of-frame rearrangements, and the resulting probabilities were checked against IGoR. In a later analysis, TCR-TCR, TCR-HLA and TCR-CMV co-occurrence was scored with hypergeometric tests, and a repertoire-size bias correction was applied to TCR pairs. False discovery rates were estimated in a later analysis by permuting HLA or CMV assignments 20 times. A later analysis grouped co-occurring TCRs with DBSCAN, adding TCRdist sequence similarity when clustering within HLA-allele-positive subsets. For co-occurrence clustering, repertoires with fewer than 30,000 or more than 120,000 public chains were excluded, along with four to six repertoires with anomalous nucleotide sharing. TCRdb limited this immuneACCESS table to in-frame rearrangements with V and J called. A share of clones is missing; checked studies link under half to unresolved V genes, and the rest is unexplained. V and J calls plus clone size are reproduced from that table; the DNA served to infer D and trimming. For this sample the table gives over 85,000 clones, of which approximately 87% were detected only once. The ten largest clones represent roughly 2.6% of the sample.

From the cysteine through the phenylalanine, the CDR3 covers 15 amino acids. The CDR3 DNA has 45 bases and is translated from base 1. CDR1 MNHNS and CDR2 SASEGT are derived from the germline V gene. The germline ends are 16 bases apart after V is trimmed by 6 bases and J by 3 bases. The sample was PBMCs. Recombination connected TRBV6-1 to TRBJ2-3; no D gene is confidently identified. The sequence derives from a man in his forties in good health and CMV-seronegative. The CDR3 here reads CASSQTGSRTDTQYF. The bases read TGTGCCAGCAGCCAAACGGGTAGCCGTACAGATACGCAGTATTTT.